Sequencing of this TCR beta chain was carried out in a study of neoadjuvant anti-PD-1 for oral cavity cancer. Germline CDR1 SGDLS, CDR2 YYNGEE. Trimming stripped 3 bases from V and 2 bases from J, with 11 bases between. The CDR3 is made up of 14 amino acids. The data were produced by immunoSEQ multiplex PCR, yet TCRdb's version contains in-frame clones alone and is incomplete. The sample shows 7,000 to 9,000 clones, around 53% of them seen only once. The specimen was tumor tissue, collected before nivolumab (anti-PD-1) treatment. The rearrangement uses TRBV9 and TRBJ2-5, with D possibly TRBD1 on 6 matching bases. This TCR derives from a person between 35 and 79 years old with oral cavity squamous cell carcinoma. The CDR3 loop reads CASSAGQLQETQYF. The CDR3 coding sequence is TGTGCCAGCAGCGCCGGACAGCTACAAGAGACCCAGTACTTC. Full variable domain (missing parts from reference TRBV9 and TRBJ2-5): DSGVTQTPKHLITATGQRVTLRCSPRSGDLSVYWYQQSLDQGLQFLIQYYNGEERAKGNILERFSAQQFPDLHSELNLSSLELGDSALYFCASSAGQLQETQYFGPGTRLLVL.